The T cell receptor (beta chain) under discussion was sequenced for a study of cytomegalovirus exposure and HLA in healthy donors. Study findings and constraints: An analysis that was carried out later associated approximately 17,000 TCR beta sequences with HLA alleles at 0.05 false discovery rate.

PCR amplification relied on 60 Vbeta primers (plus 13 Jbeta primers). Sequencing used immunoSEQ multiplex PCR; TCRdb keeps in-frame clones, though not all of them. The sample has 150,000 to 200,000 clones; around four fifths are singletons. CDR3 size: 18 residues. Germline V gene sequence: CDR1 SGHRS, CDR2 YFSETQ. With V trimmed by 4 bases and J by 0 bases, 6 bases remained unmatched. This clone appeared once. Its antigen is not known. This sequence was found in a girl aged 10 to 17 in good health and CMV-seropositive. The sample was PBMCs. The V gene is TRBV5-1, the J gene TRBJ2-6; 11 positions match TRBD2. CDR3 region: CASSPRLAGNSGANVLTF. CDR3 DNA sequence: TGCGCCAGCAGCCCTCGACTAGCGGGGAACTCTGGGGCCAACGTCCTGACTTTC.